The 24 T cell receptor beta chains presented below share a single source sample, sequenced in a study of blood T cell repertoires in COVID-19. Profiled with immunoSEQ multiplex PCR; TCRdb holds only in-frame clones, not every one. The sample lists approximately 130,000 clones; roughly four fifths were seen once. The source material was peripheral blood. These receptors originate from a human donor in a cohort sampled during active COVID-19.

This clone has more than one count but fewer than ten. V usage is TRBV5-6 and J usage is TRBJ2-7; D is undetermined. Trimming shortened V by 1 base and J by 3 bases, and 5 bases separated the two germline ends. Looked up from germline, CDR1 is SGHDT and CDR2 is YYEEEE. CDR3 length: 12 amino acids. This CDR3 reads CASSLSYYEQYF. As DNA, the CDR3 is TGTGCCAGCAGCTTGTCCTACTACGAGCAGTACTTC.

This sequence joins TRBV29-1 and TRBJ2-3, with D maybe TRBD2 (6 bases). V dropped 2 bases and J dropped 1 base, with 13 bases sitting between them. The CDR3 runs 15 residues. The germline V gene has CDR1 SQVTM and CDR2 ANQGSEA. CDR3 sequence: CSVEWAGYGTDTQYF. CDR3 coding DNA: TGCAGCGTTGAATGGGCGGGGTACGGCACAGATACGCAGTATTTT.

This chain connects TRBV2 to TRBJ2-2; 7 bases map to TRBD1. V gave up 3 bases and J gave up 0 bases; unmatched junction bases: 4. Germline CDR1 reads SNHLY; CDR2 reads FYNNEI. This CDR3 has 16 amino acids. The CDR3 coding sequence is TGTGCCAGCAGTGAGAGGGGGCCCCCGAACACCGGGGAGCTGTTTTTT. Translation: CASSERGPPNTGELFF.

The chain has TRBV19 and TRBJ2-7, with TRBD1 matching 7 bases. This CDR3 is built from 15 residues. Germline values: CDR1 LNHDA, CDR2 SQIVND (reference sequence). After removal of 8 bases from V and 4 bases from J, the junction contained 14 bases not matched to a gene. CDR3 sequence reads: CASAQSTGLVYEQYF. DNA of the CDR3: TGTGCCAGTGCCCAATCGACAGGGTTGGTTTACGAGCAGTACTTC.

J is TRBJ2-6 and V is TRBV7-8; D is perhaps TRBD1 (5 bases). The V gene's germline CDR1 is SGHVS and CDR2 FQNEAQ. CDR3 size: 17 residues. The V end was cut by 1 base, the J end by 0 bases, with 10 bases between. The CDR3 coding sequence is TGTGCCAGCAGCTTAGTAGGGGCTAGCTCTGGGGCCAACGTCCTGACTTTC. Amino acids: CASSLVGASSGANVLTF.

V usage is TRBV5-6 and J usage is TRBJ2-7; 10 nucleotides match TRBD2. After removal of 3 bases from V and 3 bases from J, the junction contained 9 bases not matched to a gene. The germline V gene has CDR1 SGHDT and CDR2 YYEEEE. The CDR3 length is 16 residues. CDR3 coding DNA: TGTGCCAGCAGCTCGGGCCCCGGGACTAGCGACTACGAGCAGTACTTC. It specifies CASSSGPGTSDYEQYF.

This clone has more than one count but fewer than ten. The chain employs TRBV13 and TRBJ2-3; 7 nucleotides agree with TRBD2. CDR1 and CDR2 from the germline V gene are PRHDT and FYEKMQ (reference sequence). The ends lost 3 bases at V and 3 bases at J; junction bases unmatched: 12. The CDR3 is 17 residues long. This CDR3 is CASSFDHTGTTTDTQYF. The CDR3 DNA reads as TGTGCCAGCAGCTTTGACCATACGGGGACTACTACAGATACGCAGTATTTT. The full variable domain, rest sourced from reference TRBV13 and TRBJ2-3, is AAGVIQSPRHLIKEKRETATLKCYPIPRHDTVYWYQQGPGQDPQFLISFYEKMQSDKGSIPDRFSAQQFSDYHSELNMSSLELGDSALYFCASSFDHTGTTTDTQYFGPGTRLTVL.

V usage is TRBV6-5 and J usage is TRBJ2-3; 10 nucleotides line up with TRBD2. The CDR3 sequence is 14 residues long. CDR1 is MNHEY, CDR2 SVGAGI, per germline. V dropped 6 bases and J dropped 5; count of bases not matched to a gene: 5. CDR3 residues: CASSTAGGRDTQYF. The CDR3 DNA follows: TGTGCCAGCAGCACAGCGGGGGGGAGAGATACGCAGTATTTT.

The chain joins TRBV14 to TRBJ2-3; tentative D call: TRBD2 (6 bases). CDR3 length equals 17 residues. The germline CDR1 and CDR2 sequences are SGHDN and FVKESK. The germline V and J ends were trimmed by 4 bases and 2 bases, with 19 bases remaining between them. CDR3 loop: CASSRLPGGASTDTQYF. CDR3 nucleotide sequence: TGTGCCAGCAGCCGACTCCCTGGCGGGGCGTCCACAGATACGCAGTATTTT.

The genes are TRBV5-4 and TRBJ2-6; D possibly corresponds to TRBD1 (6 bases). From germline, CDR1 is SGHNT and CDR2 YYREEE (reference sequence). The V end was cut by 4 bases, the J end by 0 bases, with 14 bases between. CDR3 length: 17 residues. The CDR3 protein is CASSGGSPTSGANVLTF. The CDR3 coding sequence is TGTGCCAGCAGCGGGGGCAGCCCTACCTCTGGGGCCAACGTCCTGACTTTC.

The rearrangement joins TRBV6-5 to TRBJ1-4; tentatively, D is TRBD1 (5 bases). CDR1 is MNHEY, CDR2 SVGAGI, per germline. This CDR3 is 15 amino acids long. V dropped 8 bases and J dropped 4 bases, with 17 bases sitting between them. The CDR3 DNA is TGTGCCAGCGTGCGACAGCTAATTAGTAATGAAAAACTGTTTTTT. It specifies CASVRQLISNEKLFF.

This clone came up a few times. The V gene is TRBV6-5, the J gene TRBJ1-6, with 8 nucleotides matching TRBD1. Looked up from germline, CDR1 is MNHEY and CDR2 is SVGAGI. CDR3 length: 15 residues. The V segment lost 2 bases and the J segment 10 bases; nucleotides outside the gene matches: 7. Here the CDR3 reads CASSYTTGVLSPLHF. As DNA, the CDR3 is TGTGCCAGCAGTTACACGACAGGGGTCCTCTCACCCCTCCACTTT.

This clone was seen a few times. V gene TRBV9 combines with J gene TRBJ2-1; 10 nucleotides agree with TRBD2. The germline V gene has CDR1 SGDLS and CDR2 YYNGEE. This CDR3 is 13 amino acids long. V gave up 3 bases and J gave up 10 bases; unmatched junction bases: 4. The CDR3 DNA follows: TGTGCCAGCAGCGCAGGACTAGCGGAGGAGCAGTTCTTC. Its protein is CASSAGLAEEQFF.

CDR3 residues: CASSYSTGEEKLFF. The DNA of the CDR3 is TGTGCCAGCAGTTACTCGACAGGGGAGGAAAAACTGTTTTTT. The chain has TRBV6-5 and TRBJ1-4, with TRBD1 identical over 8 bases. The CDR3 has 14 residues. CDR1 and CDR2 (germline): MNHEY, SVGAGI. V trimming: 0 bases; J trimming: 8 bases; junction bases outside the gene matches: 2.

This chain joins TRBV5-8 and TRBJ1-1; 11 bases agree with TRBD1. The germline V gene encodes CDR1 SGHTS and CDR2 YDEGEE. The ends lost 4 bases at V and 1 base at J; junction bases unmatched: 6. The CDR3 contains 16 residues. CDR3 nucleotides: TGTGCCAGCAGCCCGGACAGGGGGCCGGGGAACACTGAAGCTTTCTTT. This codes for CASSPDRGPGNTEAFF.

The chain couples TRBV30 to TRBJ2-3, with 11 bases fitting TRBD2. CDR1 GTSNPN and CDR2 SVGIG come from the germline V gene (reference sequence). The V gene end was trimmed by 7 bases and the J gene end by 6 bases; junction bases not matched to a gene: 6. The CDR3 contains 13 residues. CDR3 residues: CALNSGGADTQYF. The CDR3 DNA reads TGTGCCTTAAATAGCGGGGGGGCGGATACGCAGTATTTT. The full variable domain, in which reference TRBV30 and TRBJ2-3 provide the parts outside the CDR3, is SQTIHQWPATLVQPVGSPLSLECTVEGTSNPNLYWYRQAAGRGLQLLFYSVGIGQISSEVPQNLSASRPQDRQFILSSKKLLLSDSGFYLCALNSGGADTQYFGPGTRLTVL.

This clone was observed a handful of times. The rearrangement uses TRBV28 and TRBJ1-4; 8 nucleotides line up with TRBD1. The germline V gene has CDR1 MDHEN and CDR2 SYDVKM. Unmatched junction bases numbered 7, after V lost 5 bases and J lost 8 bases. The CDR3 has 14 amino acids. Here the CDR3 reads CASSETGGKEKLFF. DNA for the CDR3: TGTGCCAGCAGTGAAACAGGGGGGAAGGAAAAACTGTTTTTT.

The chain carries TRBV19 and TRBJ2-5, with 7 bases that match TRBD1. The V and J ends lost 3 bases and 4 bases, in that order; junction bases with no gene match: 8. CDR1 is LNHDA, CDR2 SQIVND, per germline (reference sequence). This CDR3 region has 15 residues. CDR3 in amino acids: CASSIGRGFRETQYF. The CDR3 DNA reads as TGTGCCAGTAGTATTGGCAGGGGGTTTCGAGAGACCCAGTACTTC.

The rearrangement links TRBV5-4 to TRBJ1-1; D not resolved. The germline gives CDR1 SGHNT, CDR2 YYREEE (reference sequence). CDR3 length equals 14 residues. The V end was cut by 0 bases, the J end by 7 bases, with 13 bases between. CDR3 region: CASSLGSVEYEAFF. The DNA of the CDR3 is TGTGCCAGCAGCTTGGGATCGGTCGAGTATGAAGCTTTCTTT.

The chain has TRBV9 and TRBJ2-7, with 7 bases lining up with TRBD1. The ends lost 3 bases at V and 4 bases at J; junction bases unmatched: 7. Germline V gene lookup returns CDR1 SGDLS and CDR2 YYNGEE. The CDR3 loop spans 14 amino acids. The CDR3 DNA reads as TGTGCCAGCAGCGCCGGACAGGAGAGGTACGAGCAGTACTTC. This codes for CASSAGQERYEQYF.

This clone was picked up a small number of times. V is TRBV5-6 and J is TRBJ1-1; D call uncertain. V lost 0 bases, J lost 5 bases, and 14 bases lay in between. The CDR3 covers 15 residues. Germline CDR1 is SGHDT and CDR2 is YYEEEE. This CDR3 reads CASSLARRPITEAFF. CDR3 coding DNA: TGTGCCAGCAGCTTGGCCCGCAGGCCTATAACTGAAGCTTTCTTT.

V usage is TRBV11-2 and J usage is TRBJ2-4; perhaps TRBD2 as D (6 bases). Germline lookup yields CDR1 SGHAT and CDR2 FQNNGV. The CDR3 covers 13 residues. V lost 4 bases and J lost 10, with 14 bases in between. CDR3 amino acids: CASSSQNRGIQYF. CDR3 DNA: TGTGCCAGCAGCTCACAAAACCGGGGGATTCAGTACTTC.

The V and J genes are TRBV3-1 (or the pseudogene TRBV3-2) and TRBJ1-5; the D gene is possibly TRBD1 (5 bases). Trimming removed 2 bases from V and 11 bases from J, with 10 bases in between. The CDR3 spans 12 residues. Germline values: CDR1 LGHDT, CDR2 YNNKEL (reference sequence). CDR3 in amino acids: CASSQIGGAQHF. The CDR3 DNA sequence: TGTGCCAGCAGCCAAATTGGAGGGGCCCAGCATTTT.

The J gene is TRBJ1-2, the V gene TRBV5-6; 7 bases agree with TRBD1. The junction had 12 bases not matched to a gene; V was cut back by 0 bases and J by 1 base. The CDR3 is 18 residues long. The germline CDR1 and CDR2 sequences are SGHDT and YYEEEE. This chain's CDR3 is CASSLAGAGGYSNYGYTF. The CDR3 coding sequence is TGTGCCAGCAGCTTGGCCGGGGCAGGGGGATATAGTAACTATGGCTACACCTTC.